The rows below give T cell receptor beta chains drawn from one sample of a study of cytomegalovirus exposure and HLA in healthy donors. Assay used: immunoSEQ multiplex PCR; TCRdb lists only in-frame clones, some missing. The sample has around 300,000 clones; just over 70% are singletons. Specimen: PBMCs. Receptor source: a female donor in good health and CMV-seronegative. CDR3s include the opening cysteine and the closing phenylalanine or tryptophan. The order of the fields is J gene, clone size, CDR3 length, V gene, D gene, CDR3 protein, CDR3 DNA. The D gene is left open where the match is weak. Clone size is given for some rows only: seen once, a few or many times, or a class if the clone is expanded.

j_gene: TRBJ2-7
abundance: .
len: 15
v_gene: TRBV7-2
d_gene: .
CDR3aa: CASSLERLASGEQYF
CDR3nt: TGTGCCAGCAGCTTAGAGAGGCTAGCGTCTGGCGAGCAGTACTTC

j_gene: TRBJ1-5
abundance: .
len: 17
v_gene: TRBV5-8
d_gene: TRBD1
CDR3aa: CASSLEGQGNSNQPQHF
CDR3nt: TGTGCCAGCAGCTTGGAGGGACAGGGAAATAGCAATCAGCCCCAGCATTTT

j_gene: TRBJ2-3
abundance: .
len: 13
v_gene: TRBV5-4
d_gene: .
CDR3aa: CASSPGDTDTQYF
CDR3nt: TGTGCCAGCAGCCCGGGGGATACAGATACGCAGTATTTT

j_gene: TRBJ2-2
abundance: few
len: 16
v_gene: TRBV5-1
d_gene: TRBD2
CDR3aa: CASRWLAGHNTGELFF
CDR3nt: TGCGCCAGCAGGTGGCTAGCGGGGCATAACACCGGGGAGCTGTTTTTT

j_gene: TRBJ1-1
abundance: .
len: 14
v_gene: TRBV7-9
d_gene: TRBD1
CDR3aa: CASRSDRGDTEAFF
CDR3nt: TGTGCCAGCAGATCGGACAGGGGAGACACTGAAGCTTTCTTT

j_gene: TRBJ2-7
abundance: few
len: 15
v_gene: TRBV5-1
d_gene: .
CDR3aa: CASSLEGASSYEQYF
CDR3nt: TGCGCCAGCAGCTTGGAAGGGGCCAGCTCCTACGAGCAGTACTTC

j_gene: TRBJ2-2
abundance: few
len: 16
v_gene: TRBV7-3
d_gene: .
CDR3aa: CASSLGPAGNTGELFF
CDR3nt: TGTGCCAGCAGCTTAGGGCCGGCCGGCAACACCGGGGAGCTGTTTTTT

j_gene: TRBJ2-7
abundance: .
len: 17
v_gene: TRBV10-1
d_gene: TRBD2
CDR3aa: CASSESTVAGGSYEQYF
CDR3nt: TGCGCCAGCAGTGAGTCGACCGTAGCGGGGGGCTCCTACGAGCAGTACTTC

j_gene: TRBJ1-2
abundance: .
len: 13
v_gene: TRBV27
d_gene: TRBD1
CDR3aa: CASSRGQVYGYTF
CDR3nt: TGTGCCAGCAGTCGGGGACAGGTCTATGGCTACACCTTC

j_gene: TRBJ1-1
abundance: .
len: 15
v_gene: TRBV4-2
d_gene: .
CDR3aa: CASSQEIRGNTEAFF
CDR3nt: TGTGCCAGCAGCCAAGAGATTAGAGGGAACACTGAAGCTTTCTTT

j_gene: TRBJ2-5
abundance: .
len: 19
v_gene: TRBV7-9
d_gene: TRBD2
CDR3aa: CASSLDSGGSGKLQETQYF
CDR3nt: TGTGCCAGCAGCTTAGATTCAGGTGGTAGCGGGAAACTCCAAGAGACCCAGTACTTC

j_gene: TRBJ2-7
abundance: .
len: 14
v_gene: TRBV27
d_gene: TRBD2
CDR3aa: CASSFFSGSFEQYF
CDR3nt: TGTGCCAGCAGTTTTTTCAGCGGGAGTTTCGAGCAGTACTTC

j_gene: TRBJ1-2
abundance: few
len: 14
v_gene: TRBV25-1
d_gene: .
CDR3aa: CASSDPGANYGYTF
CDR3nt: TGTGCCAGCAGTGACCCAGGTGCTAACTATGGCTACACCTTC

j_gene: TRBJ1-5
abundance: .
len: 12
v_gene: TRBV6-1
d_gene: .
CDR3aa: CASKDRDQPQHF
CDR3nt: TGTGCCAGCAAAGACAGAGATCAGCCCCAGCATTTT

j_gene: TRBJ1-1
abundance: few
len: 15
v_gene: TRBV5-1
d_gene: .
CDR3aa: CASSLDRWENTEAFF
CDR3nt: TGCGCCAGCAGCTTGGACAGGTGGGAGAACACTGAAGCTTTCTTT

j_gene: TRBJ2-1
abundance: .
len: 15
v_gene: TRBV7-7
d_gene: TRBD2
CDR3aa: CASSPGTSGRYEQFF
CDR3nt: TGTGCCAGCAGCCCCGGGACTAGCGGGAGATATGAGCAGTTCTTC

j_gene: TRBJ2-1
abundance: .
len: 20
v_gene: TRBV6-1
d_gene: TRBD2
CDR3aa: CASSQGRGLAGFHFTDEQFF
CDR3nt: TGTGCCAGCAGTCAAGGGAGGGGACTAGCGGGATTTCACTTTACAGATGAGCAGTTCTTC

j_gene: TRBJ2-2
abundance: .
len: 17
v_gene: TRBV7-3
d_gene: TRBD2
CDR3aa: CASSLRLAGVNTGELFF
CDR3nt: TGTGCCAGCAGCTTAAGACTAGCGGGGGTGAACACCGGGGAGCTGTTTTTT

j_gene: TRBJ2-7
abundance: .
len: 13
v_gene: TRBV7-2
d_gene: .
CDR3aa: CASSLAFSYEQYF
CDR3nt: TGTGCCAGCAGCTTAGCTTTCTCCTACGAGCAGTACTTC

j_gene: TRBJ2-5
abundance: .
len: 14
v_gene: TRBV14
d_gene: .
CDR3aa: CASSQLLTVETQYF
CDR3nt: TGTGCCAGCAGCCAACTTCTCACAGTTGAGACCCAGTACTTC

j_gene: TRBJ1-2
abundance: once
len: 15
v_gene: TRBV29-1
d_gene: TRBD1
CDR3aa: CSVTTGTGLWDGYTF
CDR3nt: TGCAGCGTAACGACCGGGACAGGGCTTTGGGATGGCTACACCTTC

j_gene: TRBJ2-7
abundance: .
len: 15
v_gene: TRBV15
d_gene: .
CDR3aa: CATRQSGERTYEQYF
CDR3nt: TGTGCCACCCGACAATCGGGTGAGCGGACCTACGAGCAGTACTTC

j_gene: TRBJ2-1
abundance: .
len: 12
v_gene: TRBV7-8
d_gene: .
CDR3aa: CASASLDIEQFF
CDR3nt: TGTGCCTCAGCCTCCTTGGACATTGAGCAGTTCTTC

j_gene: TRBJ1-1
abundance: .
len: 14
v_gene: TRBV5-6
d_gene: .
CDR3aa: CASSLPAGDTEAFF
CDR3nt: TGTGCCAGCAGCTTGCCGGCGGGGGACACTGAAGCTTTCTTT

j_gene: TRBJ1-5
abundance: .
len: 15
v_gene: TRBV15
d_gene: .
CDR3aa: CATSRGYGGNQPQHF
CDR3nt: TGTGCCACCAGCAGAGGGTACGGGGGCAATCAGCCCCAGCATTTT

j_gene: TRBJ2-3
abundance: .
len: 13
v_gene: TRBV9
d_gene: .
CDR3aa: CASSVVITDTQYF
CDR3nt: TGTGCCAGCAGCGTAGTCATCACAGATACGCAGTATTTT

j_gene: TRBJ2-1
abundance: .
len: 17
v_gene: TRBV9
d_gene: TRBD1
CDR3aa: CASSGLSGQGYYNEQFF
CDR3nt: TGTGCCAGCAGCGGCCTGTCGGGACAGGGGTACTACAATGAGCAGTTCTTC

j_gene: TRBJ2-3
abundance: .
len: 14
v_gene: TRBV28
d_gene: .
CDR3aa: CASLRTWSTDTQYF
CDR3nt: TGTGCCAGCCTTCGGACTTGGAGCACAGATACGCAGTATTTT

j_gene: TRBJ1-1
abundance: few
len: 15
v_gene: TRBV5-4
d_gene: .
CDR3aa: CASSLDQGRNTEAFF
CDR3nt: TGTGCCAGCAGCTTGGACCAGGGTAGGAACACTGAAGCTTTCTTT

j_gene: TRBJ2-1
abundance: .
len: 15
v_gene: TRBV18
d_gene: TRBD2
CDR3aa: CASSPLAGAYNEQFF
CDR3nt: TGTGCCAGCTCACCCTTAGCGGGAGCCTACAATGAGCAGTTCTTC

j_gene: TRBJ2-7
abundance: .
len: 14
v_gene: TRBV5-4
d_gene: TRBD1
CDR3aa: CASSTPGQTYEQYF
CDR3nt: TGTGCCAGCAGCACTCCGGGACAGACCTACGAGCAGTACTTC

j_gene: TRBJ2-1
abundance: .
len: 15
v_gene: TRBV6-5
d_gene: TRBD2
CDR3aa: CASSKLAGGYNEQFF
CDR3nt: TGTGCCAGCAGTAAACTAGCGGGAGGTTACAATGAGCAGTTCTTC

j_gene: TRBJ1-4
abundance: few
len: 15
v_gene: TRBV7-9
d_gene: .
CDR3aa: CASSSGGLHNEKLFF
CDR3nt: TGTGCCAGCAGCTCCGGGGGACTTCACAATGAAAAACTGTTTTTT

j_gene: TRBJ1-5
abundance: .
len: 16
v_gene: TRBV27
d_gene: TRBD1
CDR3aa: CASSKQGAISNQPQHF
CDR3nt: TGTGCCAGCAGTAAACAGGGGGCGATTAGCAATCAGCCCCAGCATTTT

j_gene: TRBJ1-5
abundance: .
len: 14
v_gene: TRBV6-5
d_gene: TRBD1
CDR3aa: CASSETGGNQPQHF
CDR3nt: TGTGCCAGCAGTGAAACAGGGGGGAATCAGCCCCAGCATTTT

j_gene: TRBJ2-1
abundance: .
len: 15
v_gene: TRBV9
d_gene: TRBD1
CDR3aa: CASSSRGTDYNEQFF
CDR3nt: TGTGCCAGCAGCTCCCGAGGGACAGATTACAATGAGCAGTTCTTC

j_gene: TRBJ2-1
abundance: .
len: 15
v_gene: TRBV7-3
d_gene: TRBD2
CDR3aa: CASSPLAGGPNEQFF
CDR3nt: TGTGCCAGCAGCCCTCTAGCGGGAGGGCCGAATGAGCAGTTCTTC

j_gene: TRBJ1-1
abundance: .
len: 14
v_gene: TRBV29-1
d_gene: .
CDR3aa: CSDWGSGSDTEAFF
CDR3nt: TGCAGCGATTGGGGTTCGGGGTCAGACACTGAAGCTTTCTTT

j_gene: TRBJ2-7
abundance: .
len: 15
v_gene: TRBV7-9
d_gene: TRBD1
CDR3aa: CASSLGQGISYEQYF
CDR3nt: TGTGCCAGCAGCTTAGGACAGGGGATAAGCTACGAGCAGTACTTC

j_gene: TRBJ1-4
abundance: .
len: 16
v_gene: TRBV6-6
d_gene: .
CDR3aa: CASRINQAGANEKLFF
CDR3nt: TGTGCCAGCAGAATAAATCAGGCGGGTGCTAATGAAAAACTGTTTTTT

j_gene: TRBJ1-5
abundance: once
len: 15
v_gene: TRBV11-3
d_gene: .
CDR3aa: CASRGGVARNQPQHF
CDR3nt: TGTGCCAGCCGTGGGGGGGTGGCGCGCAATCAGCCCCAGCATTTT

j_gene: TRBJ2-1
abundance: .
len: 14
v_gene: TRBV11-1
d_gene: .
CDR3aa: CASSLTAGYNEQFF
CDR3nt: TGTGCCAGCAGCCTTACAGCCGGCTACAATGAGCAGTTCTTC

j_gene: TRBJ2-7
abundance: .
len: 11
v_gene: TRBV6-1
d_gene: .
CDR3aa: CASPPLGEQYF
CDR3nt: TGTGCCTCCCCCCCCCTAGGCGAGCAGTACTTC

j_gene: TRBJ2-5
abundance: .
len: 13
v_gene: TRBV5-4
d_gene: .
CDR3aa: CASSLVGEGTQYF
CDR3nt: TGTGCCAGCAGCTTGGTGGGAGAGGGGACCCAGTACTTC